One sample yielded the 21 T cell receptor beta chains listed below, sequenced in a study of blood T cell repertoires in COVID-19. Here immunoSEQ multiplex PCR was the method, and the copy in TCRdb shows in-frame clones only, minus some. The sample lists approximately 130,000 clones, more than 65% occurring once. The sequencing sample was made of peripheral blood. Source of these receptors: a human donor in a cohort sampled during active COVID-19.

The chain links TRBV5-1 to TRBJ2-5; the D is unclear. Germline assignment: CDR1 SGHRS and CDR2 YFSETQ. This CDR3 comprises 14 residues. Trimming took 2 bases from V and 1 from J, leaving 9 bases between them. The DNA of the CDR3 is TGCGCCAGCAGCTTCAGTGGGCCCCAAGAGACCCAGTACTTC. It encodes CASSFSGPQETQYF.

This chain uses TRBV19 with TRBJ1-6, with D possibly matching TRBD1 (6 bases). CDR1 and CDR2 (germline): LNHDA, SQIVND (reference sequence). This CDR3 is 16 amino acids long. Trimming took off 5 bases at V and 0 bases at J, with 11 bases between the two ends. CDR3 coding DNA: TGTGCCAGTAGTGAAAGGGGGGGCTCCTATAATTCACCCCTCCACTTT. This encodes CASSERGGSYNSPLHF.

The V call is TRBV7-3, the J call TRBJ2-1; a possible D gene is TRBD2 (5 bases). Germline CDR1 SGHTA, CDR2 FQGTGA. The V end lost 4 bases, the J end lost 7 bases, and 14 bases lay between the germline ends. The CDR3 runs to 14 residues. The CDR3 nucleotides are TGTGCCAGCAGCTCCCTACCGGGGTGGAATGAGCAGTTCTTC. It translates to CASSSLPGWNEQFF.

To note about this clone: This CDR3 is also generated by other DNA sequences in the sample. The chain links TRBV6-5 to TRBJ1-2; 8 nucleotides agree with TRBD1. Germline CDR1 is MNHEY and CDR2 is SVGAGI. The CDR3 spans 13 residues. V shed 6 bases, J shed 0 bases, and the junction held 0 bases outside the gene matches. This CDR3 reads CASRDRANYGYTF. CDR3 nucleotides: TGTGCCAGCAGGGACAGGGCTAACTATGGCTACACCTTC.

For this clone: Other DNA sequences in this sample translate to the same CDR3. CDR3 loop: CASSVGGFSYNEQFF. As DNA, the CDR3 is TGTGCCAGCAGCGTAGGAGGGTTCTCCTACAATGAGCAGTTCTTC. The chain links TRBV9 to TRBJ2-1, with a possible D match to TRBD2 (5 bases). CDR1 and CDR2 (germline): SGDLS, YYNGEE. This CDR3 is built from 15 residues. Trimming cost V 0 bases and J 0 bases, with 7 bases left between them.

The rearrangement links TRBV7-2 to TRBJ2-2, with D perhaps TRBD2 (5 bases). The CDR3 is 15 residues long. V was cut by 1 base and J by 5 bases, with 11 bases left in between. The germline CDR1 and CDR2 sequences are SGHTA and FQGNSA. DNA of the CDR3: TGTGCCAGCAGCTTAGTTACGGGGTTGACCGGGGAGCTGTTTTTT. Encoded protein: CASSLVTGLTGELFF.

The V and J genes are TRBV19 and TRBJ1-1; 7 bases match TRBD1. Germline CDR1 reads LNHDA; CDR2 reads SQIVND (reference sequence). The V segment lost 3 bases and the J segment 0 bases; nucleotides outside the gene matches: 4. This CDR3 spans 15 amino acids. The CDR3 DNA reads as TGTGCCAGTAGTATCATAGGACAGGTGAACACTGAAGCTTTCTTT. Translating gives CASSIIGQVNTEAFF.

This chain uses TRBV7-2 with TRBJ1-1; D is uncertain. Per the germline V gene, CDR1 is SGHTA and CDR2 is FQGNSA. With 1 base removed from V and 0 bases from J, the gap between germline ends came to 15 bases. This CDR3 comprises 17 residues. The CDR3 region is CASSLGSLGQLNTEAFF. CDR3 in DNA: TGTGCCAGCAGCTTAGGATCCCTTGGGCAGTTGAACACTGAAGCTTTCTTT.

This clone has a handful of counts. The chain couples TRBV2 to TRBJ2-3, with D perhaps matching TRBD2 (5 bases). This CDR3 region has 16 residues. Trimming removed 6 bases at V and 1 base at J, with 17 bases between. Germline V gives CDR1 SNHLY, CDR2 FYNNEI. The CDR3 bases are TGTGCCAGCAGCTCCCGGACTGGGCGGGGCACAGATACGCAGTATTTT. This encodes CASSSRTGRGTDTQYF.

The chain carries TRBV9 and TRBJ2-5, with D maybe TRBD2 (5 bases). CDR1 is SGDLS and CDR2 is YYNGEE in the germline V gene. V lost 4 bases and J lost 4, with 11 bases in between. The CDR3 spans 13 residues. This CDR3 reads CASSNTGGETQYF. For the CDR3, the DNA is TGTGCCAGCAGCAATACTGGAGGAGAGACCCAGTACTTC.

The chain employs TRBV7-9 and TRBJ1-4; 10 positions agree with TRBD1. This CDR3 region has 15 residues. V was pared by 4 bases and J by 8 bases, with 7 bases of the junction left unmatched. CDR1 is SEHNR, CDR2 FQNEAQ, per germline (reference sequence). The CDR3 reads CASSSGQGTGEKLFF. In DNA, the CDR3 is TGTGCCAGCAGCTCGGGACAGGGGACTGGAGAAAAACTGTTTTTT. The full variable domain, with the rest looked up from reference TRBV7-9 and TRBJ1-4, is DTGVSQNPRHKITKRGQNVTFRCDPISEHNRLYWYRQTLGQGPEFLTYFQNEAQLEKSRLLSDRFSAERPKGSFSTLEIQRTEQGDSAMYLCASSSGQGTGEKLFFGSGTQLSVL.

The chain links TRBV11-2 to TRBJ2-7, with D possibly TRBD1 on 5 matching bases. The CDR3 runs 11 residues. CDR1 and CDR2 (germline): SGHAT, FQNNGV. Trimming removed 5 bases from V and 5 bases from J, with 7 bases in between. The CDR3 sequence: CASSQGDEQYF. CDR3 coding DNA: TGTGCCAGCAGCCAAGGGGACGAGCAGTACTTC.

J is TRBJ1-1 and V is TRBV7-2; possibly TRBD1 for D (5 bases). Germline values: CDR1 SGHTA, CDR2 FQGNSA. The length of the CDR3 is 14 residues. Trimming took off 5 bases at V and 0 bases at J, with 10 bases between the two ends. The CDR3 DNA reads TGTGCCAGCAGCCATCAACAGGTGAACACTGAAGCTTTCTTT. It codes for CASSHQQVNTEAFF.

The chain has TRBV29-1 and TRBJ2-5, with 13 nucleotides matching TRBD2. This CDR3 has 15 residues. CDR1 is SQVTM, CDR2 ANQGSEA, per germline. V dropped 6 bases and J dropped 5; count of bases not matched to a gene: 9. The CDR3 region has the DNA TGCAGCGTAGATGGACTAGCGGGAGATTACGAGACCCAGTACTTC. Amino acid sequence: CSVDGLAGDYETQYF.

This chain connects TRBV18 to TRBJ2-3, with D tentatively TRBD1 (5 bases). CDR3 length: 15 amino acids. In germline, CDR1 is KGHSH, CDR2 LQKENI. Trimming cost V 3 bases and J 4 bases, with 14 bases left between them. The CDR3 sequence is CASSPAYPGSDTQYF. CDR3 coding DNA: TGTGCCAGCTCACCTGCCTATCCAGGGTCAGATACGCAGTATTTT. Filled out from reference TRBV18 and TRBJ2-3, the complete variable domain reads NAGVMQNPRHLVRRRGQEARLRCSPMKGHSHVYWYRQLPEEGLKFMVYLQKENIIDESGMPKERFSAEFPKEGPSILRIQQVVRGDSAAYFCASSPAYPGSDTQYFGPGTRLTVL.

The CDR3 nucleotides are TGTGCCAGCAGCTTAACTCCACCGACAGGGGGAACGTCACCCCTCCACTTT. As protein: CASSLTPPTGGTSPLHF. The chain links TRBV7-6 to TRBJ1-6; 9 nucleotides agree with TRBD1. Per the germline V gene, CDR1 is SGHVS and CDR2 is FNYEAQ. The CDR3 covers 17 residues. V lost 2 bases and J lost 10; bases outside the gene matches: 12.

The V call is TRBV28, the J call TRBJ1-3; D gene ambiguous. The germline V gene has CDR1 MDHEN and CDR2 SYDVKM. V was shortened by 3 bases and J by 0 bases, with 12 bases between the two germline ends. This CDR3 contains 16 residues. CDR3 protein: CASSLAGLISGNTIYF. CDR3 nucleotide sequence: TGTGCCAGCAGTTTGGCAGGACTTATCTCTGGAAACACCATATATTTT.

V and J are TRBV7-2 and TRBJ1-1; TRBD1 matches 8 bases. The germline CDR1 and CDR2 sequences are SGHTA and FQGNSA. The CDR3 has 14 amino acids. V shed 5 bases, J shed 4 bases, and the junction held 6 bases outside the gene matches. The CDR3 loop is CASSQQGEGTEAFF. CDR3 bases: TGTGCCAGCAGCCAACAGGGGGAGGGCACTGAAGCTTTCTTT.

The rearrangement joins TRBV7-2 to TRBJ1-1; unclear D gene. V was trimmed by 0 bases and J by 4 bases, leaving 15 bases between them. The germline V gene has CDR1 SGHTA and CDR2 FQGNSA. The CDR3 extends over 16 amino acids. The CDR3 nucleotides read TGTGCCAGCAGCTTAGCGTATCGGCCTACGGGCACTGAAGCTTTCTTT. Amino acids: CASSLAYRPTGTEAFF.

The chain has TRBV5-3 and TRBJ1-3, with a weak D call TRBD1 (6 bases). TRBV5-3 is an ORF, with its function uncertain. Trimming stripped 4 bases from V and 0 bases from J, with 14 bases between. There are 16 residues in the CDR3. DNA of the CDR3: TGTGCCAGAAGCGGCTGGGACACCCTCTCTGGAAACACCATATATTTT. This gives the protein CARSGWDTLSGNTIYF.

The CDR3 spells CASSSNFSGNEQFF. CDR3 coding DNA: TGTGCCAGCAGCTCGAACTTTAGCGGTAATGAGCAGTTCTTC. The chain couples TRBV11-2 to TRBJ2-1, with D perhaps TRBD2 (6 bases). Germline lookup yields CDR1 SGHAT and CDR2 FQNNGV. CDR3 length: 14 amino acids. Trimming removed 4 bases at V and 7 bases at J, with 14 bases between.